Described below is a single T cell receptor beta chain sequence and its context. The sample originates from a study of cytomegalovirus exposure and HLA in healthy donors. Germline CDR1 and CDR2: LNHDA and SQIVND (reference sequence). V was cut by 6 bases and J by 0 bases, with 6 bases left in between. CDR3 length equals 13 residues. The PCR had 60 Vbeta and 13 Jbeta primers. Produced via immunoSEQ multiplex PCR; TCRdb's table is partial and in-frame only. The table shows approximately 140,000 clones, with roughly 78% occurring only once. This TCR derives from a man in his forties or fifties in good health and CMV-seropositive. This chain joins TRBV19 and TRBJ1-5; unclear D gene. Source material: PBMCs. The CDR3 DNA follows: TGTGCCAGTAGCCAGTATAGCAATCAGCCCCAGCATTTT. This gives the protein CASSQYSNQPQHF.